The 32 T cell receptor beta chains in this list originate from one sample, sequenced in a study of OX40 agonist ivuxolimab in advanced cancers. Libraries were made using the immunoSEQ multiplex PCR assay. The clones in this table, taken by TCRdb from immuneACCESS, are in-frame only. Not every clone is retained; where verified, under half of the shortfall comes from an unresolved V gene, and the cause of the rest is unknown. The sample table holds approximately 100,000 clones, of which 90% were seen once. About 0.29% of the sample comes from the top ten. This sample comprised CD4+ or CD8+ T cells sorted from blood, obtained in a trial of the OX40 agonist ivuxolimab. All receptors come from an adult with an advanced solid tumor such as melanoma, head and neck, liver or kidney cancer.

The chain is built from TRBV18 and TRBJ1-1; D gene ambiguous. The germline V and J ends were trimmed by 6 bases and 1 base, with 15 bases remaining between them. Germline V lookup: CDR1 KGHSH, CDR2 LQKENI. The CDR3 consists of 15 residues. CDR3 bases: TGTGCCAGCTCTCAACGGGGTCTCCAGAACACTGAAGCTTTCTTT. Translated: CASSQRGLQNTEAFF.

V usage is TRBV7-2 and J usage is TRBJ2-2; 11 bases align to TRBD2. The germline gives CDR1 SGHTA, CDR2 FQGNSA. V gave up 3 bases and J gave up 7 bases; unmatched junction bases: 7. This CDR3 contains 16 residues. The CDR3 spells CASSFGSGRADGELFF. CDR3 bases: TGTGCCAGCAGCTTTGGTAGCGGGAGGGCCGACGGGGAGCTGTTTTTT. The variable domain in full, completed from reference TRBV7-2 and TRBJ2-2, reads GAGVSQSPSNKVTEKGKDVELRCDPISGHTALYWYRQSLGQGLEFLIYFQGNSAPDKSGLPSDRFSAERTGGSVSTLTIQRTQQEDSAVYLCASSFGSGRADGELFFGEGSRLTVL.

The sample holds a few counts of this clone. The V gene is TRBV4-1, the J gene TRBJ2-5; weak D call: TRBD2 (6 bases). Germline CDR1 reads MGHRA; CDR2 reads YSYEKL. Between the trimmed V and J ends, which lost 4 bases and 5 bases, there was a span of 11 bases. The CDR3 extends over 13 amino acids. This CDR3 reads CASSRLVGETQYF. CDR3 in DNA: TGCGCCAGCAGCCGACTAGTCGGGGAGACCCAGTACTTC.

The chain combines TRBV2 with TRBJ1-4; D not certain. This CDR3 spans 14 amino acids. The germline V gene encodes CDR1 SNHLY and CDR2 FYNNEI. Trimming removed 0 bases at V and 8 bases at J, with 10 bases between. The CDR3 loop is CASSEAQVGEKLFF. The CDR3 DNA is TGTGCCAGCAGTGAAGCGCAGGTGGGGGAAAAACTGTTTTTT.

V is TRBV2 and J is TRBJ2-2, with 10 nucleotides matching TRBD2. J was trimmed by 5 bases and V by 7 bases; bases with no gene match: 10. Per the germline V gene, CDR1 is SNHLY and CDR2 is FYNNEI. The CDR3 totals 16 residues. In DNA, the CDR3 is TGTGCCAGCAACCCTAGCGGGAGTTTAGAGACCGGGGAGCTGTTTTTT. As protein: CASNPSGSLETGELFF. The whole variable domain, filled in from reference TRBV2 and TRBJ2-2, reads EPEVTQTPSHQVTQMGQEVILRCVPISNHLYFYWYRQILGQKVEFLVSFYNNEISEKSEIFDDQFSVERPDGSNFTLKIRSTKLEDSAMYFCASNPSGSLETGELFFGEGSRLTVL.

The V and J genes are TRBV5-4 and TRBJ1-4; D unresolved. CDR3 length: 13 residues. V was cut by 1 base and J by 0 bases, with 1 base left in between. Germline CDR1 reads SGHNT; CDR2 reads YYREEE (reference sequence). This chain's CDR3 is CASSLPTNEKLFF. Here the CDR3 DNA reads TGTGCCAGCAGCTTGCCAACTAATGAAAAACTGTTTTTT.

The chain recombines TRBV7-9 with TRBJ2-1; 11 nucleotides agree with TRBD1. This CDR3 is built from 16 residues. Germline V gives CDR1 SEHNR, CDR2 FQNEAQ (reference sequence). V shed 0 bases and J 8 bases; nucleotides not matched to a gene: 6. DNA of the CDR3: TGTGCCAGCAGCTTAGCCTGGGACAGGGGGATCTATGAGCAGTTCTTC. It is translated as CASSLAWDRGIYEQFF.

The gene calls are TRBV4-2 and TRBJ1-4, with unresolved D. Trimming pared 0 bases from V and 5 bases from J, leaving 13 bases between. The CDR3 extends over 16 amino acids. Germline CDR1 is LGHNA and CDR2 is YNFKEQ. The DNA for the CDR3 is TGTGCCAGCAGCCAAGATTCAGCCAGTTTAAATGAAAAACTGTTTTTT. Translating gives CASSQDSASLNEKLFF.

The chain combines TRBV30 with TRBJ2-7, with TRBD1 matching over 7 bases. The CDR3 totals 16 residues. Germline trimming cut 2 bases from V and 7 bases from J; bases unmatched to any gene: 17. The germline CDR1 and CDR2 sequences are GTSNPN and SVGIG (reference sequence). The CDR3 reads CAWSKRTGNLRGEQYF. The CDR3 coding sequence is TGTGCCTGGAGTAAACGTACAGGTAACCTCAGGGGGGAGCAGTACTTC.

The chain recombines TRBV30 with TRBJ2-1; possibly TRBD2 for D (7 bases). V gave up 5 bases and J gave up 6 bases, with 11 bases separating them. The germline gives CDR1 GTSNPN, CDR2 SVGIG (reference sequence). This CDR3 comprises 12 residues. The CDR3, as DNA: TGTGCCTGGGGGAGGGGGTTCAATGAGCAGTTCTTC. Translated, it gives CAWGRGFNEQFF. Combining the CDR3 with reference TRBV30 and TRBJ2-1 gives the whole variable domain SQTIHQWPATLVQPVGSPLSLECTVEGTSNPNLYWYRQAAGRGLQLLFYSVGIGQISSEVPQNLSASRPQDRQFILSSKKLLLSDSGFYLCAWGRGFNEQFFGPGTRLTVL.

The chain recombines TRBV11-2 with TRBJ2-3; 7 nucleotides line up with TRBD1. Germline V gene data show CDR1 as SGHAT and CDR2 as FQNNGV. Losses at the gene ends were 5 bases for V and 6 bases for J; bases not matched to a gene: 8. This CDR3 comprises 14 residues. CDR3 in DNA: TGTGCCAGCAGCCAAAATGACAGGGTGGATACGCAGTATTTT. As protein: CASSQNDRVDTQYF.

This clone occurred once. The rearrangement joins TRBV27 to TRBJ2-7; 13 bases map to TRBD2. CDR1 and CDR2 (germline): MNHEY, SMNVEV (reference sequence). Germline trimming cut 2 bases from V and 0 bases from J; bases unmatched to any gene: 10. CDR3 size: 19 residues. The CDR3 reads CASSLETPGLAGSSYEQYF. CDR3 in DNA: TGTGCCAGCAGTTTAGAGACCCCGGGACTAGCGGGAAGCTCCTACGAGCAGTACTTC.

This rearrangement joins TRBV18 to TRBJ1-1, with a possible D match to TRBD1 (5 bases). Germline loops: CDR1 KGHSH, CDR2 LQKENI. Trimming removed 6 bases from V and 7 bases from J, with 15 bases in between. The CDR3 has 13 amino acids. CDR3 amino acids: CASSPVTDGEAFF. The CDR3 DNA reads as TGTGCCAGCTCTCCTGTGACAGATGGTGAAGCTTTCTTT.

The chain links TRBV4-3 to TRBJ2-3; perhaps TRBD1 as D (5 bases). V was clipped by 0 bases and J by 4 bases, with 8 bases between them. CDR3 length equals 14 residues. Germline values: CDR1 LGHNA, CDR2 YSLEER. The DNA of the CDR3 is TGCGCCAGCAGCCAAGATATACAGGCAGATACGCAGTATTTT. Translating it yields CASSQDIQADTQYF.

The gene calls are TRBV5-4 and TRBJ2-2, with D perhaps matching TRBD1 (6 bases). V lost 3 bases and J lost 1, with 7 bases in between. The CDR3 is 14 amino acids. The germline gives CDR1 SGHNT, CDR2 YYREEE (reference sequence). In DNA form, the CDR3 reads TGTGCCAGCAGCTGGGGACAGAACACCGGGGAGCTGTTTTTT. It codes for CASSWGQNTGELFF. Complete variable domain (other parts from reference TRBV5-4 and TRBJ2-2): ETGVTQSPTHLIKTRGQQVTLRCSSQSGHNTVSWYQQALGQGPQFIFQYYREEENGRGNFPPRFSGLQFPNYSSELNVNALELDDSALYLCASSWGQNTGELFFGEGSRLTVL.

The CDR3 loop reads CASSGIGYGYTF. The CDR3 DNA reads TGTGCCAGCAGTGGCATCGGCTATGGCTACACCTTC. V usage is TRBV6-1 and J usage is TRBJ1-2; D is undetermined. Trimming shortened V by 4 bases and J by 4 bases, and 7 bases separated the two germline ends. Germline loops: CDR1 MNHNS, CDR2 SASEGT. The CDR3 is 12 residues long.

V is TRBV7-9 and J is TRBJ2-7, with 9 bases matching TRBD1. The V segment lost 2 bases and the J segment 3 bases; nucleotides outside the gene matches: 2. The germline gives CDR1 SEHNR, CDR2 FQNEAQ (reference sequence). This CDR3 is 14 amino acids long. The CDR3 DNA sequence: TGTGCCAGCAGCTTAAGACAGGGGGTCTACGAGCAGTACTTC. Its protein product is CASSLRQGVYEQYF.

The V and J genes are TRBV11-3 and TRBJ2-7; no clear D gene. Germline V gene sequence: CDR1 SGHNT, CDR2 YENEEA. The CDR3 extends over 13 amino acids. Trimming removed 1 base at V and 7 bases at J, with 11 bases between. In DNA, the CDR3 is TGTGCCAGCAGCTTAGGGACCGTGGGAGAGCAGTACTTC. Translation: CASSLGTVGEQYF. Looking up the rest from reference TRBV11-3 and TRBJ2-7 gives the full variable domain: EAGVVQSPRYKIIEKKQPVAFWCNPISGHNTLYWYLQNLGQGPELLIRYENEEAVDDSQLPKDRFSAERLKGVDSTLKIQPAELGDSAVYLCASSLGTVGEQYFGPGTRLTVT.

The V gene is TRBV7-8, the J gene TRBJ2-3; tentative D call: TRBD2 (6 bases). The V and J ends lost 4 bases and 0 bases respectively, with 17 bases between them. The CDR3 is made up of 17 amino acids. Germline CDR1 and CDR2: SGHVS and FQNEAQ. CDR3: CASSSEGRRASTDTQYF. The CDR3, as DNA: TGTGCCAGCAGCTCGGAGGGACGGAGAGCTAGCACAGATACGCAGTATTTT.

This sequence joins TRBV9 and TRBJ1-4; D may be TRBD1 (5 bases). The V and J ends lost 3 bases and 5 bases respectively, with 11 bases between them. Germline loops: CDR1 SGDLS, CDR2 YYNGEE. The CDR3 is 14 residues long. DNA for the CDR3: TGTGCCAGCAGCGCCGGGGCCTCGAATGAAAAACTGTTTTTT. Residues: CASSAGASNEKLFF.

V and J are TRBV15 and TRBJ1-5; possible D gene TRBD1, 6 bases. This CDR3 region has 19 residues. Germline CDR1 reads LNHNV; CDR2 reads YYDKDF (reference sequence). V was clipped by 2 bases and J by 0 bases, with 20 bases between them. The CDR3 sequence: CATSRLLEDRSYSNQPQHF. CDR3 bases: TGTGCCACCAGCAGACTCTTGGAGGACAGATCTTATAGCAATCAGCCCCAGCATTTT.

V and J are TRBV11-2 and TRBJ2-3; D remains ambiguous. The CDR3 length is 15 residues. Trimming stripped 4 bases from V and 0 bases from J, with 11 bases between. CDR1 is SGHAT and CDR2 is FQNNGV in the germline V gene. Here the CDR3 reads CASSYSHTSTDTQYF. CDR3 sequence (DNA): TGTGCCAGCAGCTATTCTCACACTAGCACAGATACGCAGTATTTT.

The CDR3 DNA reads as TGTGCCAGCAGCTCCTCACGGAGGGATACGCAGTATTTT. Translating it yields CASSSSRRDTQYF. This rearrangement joins TRBV7-3 to TRBJ2-3, with D possibly TRBD2 on 5 matching bases. With 4 bases removed from V and 6 bases from J, the gap between germline ends came to 11 bases. The germline V gene encodes CDR1 SGHTA and CDR2 FQGTGA. The CDR3 extends over 13 amino acids. Supplemented by reference TRBV7-3 and TRBJ2-3, the full variable domain reads GAGVSQTPSNKVTEKGKYVELRCDPISGHTALYWYRQSLGQGPEFLIYFQGTGAADDSGLPNDRFFAVRPEGSVSTLKIQRTERGDSAVYLCASSSSRRDTQYFGPGTRLTVL.

V gene TRBV11-2 combines with J gene TRBJ2-7, with 8 bases aligning to TRBD1. Germline V lookup: CDR1 SGHAT, CDR2 FQNNGV. The junction had 8 bases not matched to a gene; V was cut back by 4 bases and J by 3 bases. The CDR3 sequence is 15 residues long. CDR3 protein: CASSSTDGQGYEQYF. The CDR3 DNA is TGTGCCAGCAGCTCGACTGATGGACAGGGCTACGAGCAGTACTTC.

The chain employs TRBV29-1 and TRBJ2-1, with 9 bases fitting TRBD1. V was pared by 6 bases and J by 4 bases, with 10 bases of the junction left unmatched. Germline V gene sequence: CDR1 SQVTM, CDR2 ANQGSEA. The CDR3 covers 15 residues. CDR3 nucleotides: TGCAGCGTGGGCCGGGACAGGGTTTCTTACAATGAGCAGTTCTTC. As protein: CSVGRDRVSYNEQFF.

This chain joins TRBV28 and TRBJ2-1, with unresolved D. The germline V gene encodes CDR1 MDHEN and CDR2 SYDVKM. V was clipped by 11 bases and J by 6 bases, with 17 bases between them. This CDR3 contains 13 residues. CDR3 in amino acids: CAAQLTILNEQFF. CDR3 DNA: TGTGCCGCCCAGTTGACAATACTCAATGAGCAGTTCTTC.

V usage is TRBV5-1 and J usage is TRBJ2-2; TRBD2 matches 9 bases. This CDR3 region has 15 residues. From germline, CDR1 is SGHRS and CDR2 YFSETQ. V was clipped by 5 bases and J by 5 bases; unmatched bases: 7. The DNA for the CDR3 is TGCGCCAGCAGGAGGGCAGCGGGAGGAACCGGGGAGCTGTTTTTT. The encoded protein is CASRRAAGGTGELFF.

V is TRBV28 and J is TRBJ2-7, with a tentative D call TRBD1 (5 bases). CDR3 length: 14 amino acids. With 2 bases removed from V and 6 bases from J, the gap between germline ends came to 14 bases. Germline CDR1 and CDR2: MDHEN and SYDVKM. CDR3 protein: CASSLPGNPREQYF. CDR3 DNA sequence: TGTGCCAGCAGTTTACCAGGGAACCCCCGCGAGCAGTACTTC.

The chain is built from TRBV5-1 and TRBJ2-5, with 7 bases matching TRBD2. The germline V gene has CDR1 SGHRS and CDR2 YFSETQ. Trimming removed 5 bases from V and 2 bases from J; junction bases left unmatched: 9. The CDR3 is 15 amino acids. CDR3 coding DNA: TGCGCCAGCAGAACCCTAGCGGTACCTCAAGAGACCCAGTACTTC. Translating it yields CASRTLAVPQETQYF.

The chain couples TRBV9 to TRBJ2-1, with 7 nucleotides matching TRBD1. The CDR3 has 17 residues. Trimming removed 2 bases from V and 4 bases from J; junction bases left unmatched: 12. CDR1 SGDLS and CDR2 YYNGEE come from the germline V gene. As DNA, the CDR3 is TGTGCCAGCAGCGTTAGCCACCGGGACAGAAATTACAATGAGCAGTTCTTC. Amino acid sequence: CASSVSHRDRNYNEQFF.

The gene calls are TRBV7-7 and TRBJ2-5; weak D call: TRBD1 (5 bases). The CDR3 loop spans 14 amino acids. The V end lost 1 base, the J end lost 7 bases, and 13 bases lay between the germline ends. Germline CDR1 reads SSHAT; CDR2 reads FNYEAQ (reference sequence). The CDR3: CASSLEAGSGTQYF. The CDR3 DNA sequence: TGTGCCAGCAGCTTAGAGGCAGGGTCCGGGACCCAGTACTTC. The full variable domain, in which reference TRBV7-7 and TRBJ2-5 provide the parts outside the CDR3, is GAGVSQSPRYKVTKRGQDVTLRCDPISSHATLYWYQQALGQGPEFLTYFNYEAQPDKSGLPSDRFSAERPEGSISTLTIQRTEQRDSAMYRCASSLEAGSGTQYFGPGTRLLVL.

V is TRBV7-8 and J is TRBJ1-6, with 7 nucleotides matching TRBD1. The CDR3 is made up of 14 amino acids. From germline, CDR1 is SGHVS and CDR2 FQNEAQ. After removal of 5 bases from V and 7 bases from J, the junction contained 5 bases not matched to a gene. The CDR3, as DNA: TGTGCCAGCAGCGGACAGGCGGCAAATTCACCCCTCCACTTT. It codes for CASSGQAANSPLHF.